Each of the 30 T cell receptor beta chains below was sequenced from the same sample in a study of T cell responses to AZD1222 COVID-19 vaccine. The assay was immunoSEQ multiplex PCR, and TCRdb's table has in-frame clones only and misses some. Of some 130,000 clones in the sample, over 85% were seen once. The source was peripheral blood, collected on day 0 of AZD1222 vaccination. The receptors were sampled from an adult in good health.

The V call is TRBV6-6, the J call TRBJ1-2; D unresolved. V was clipped by 6 bases and J by 4 bases, with 9 bases between them. The CDR3 consists of 12 residues. Germline V gene lookup returns CDR1 MNHNY and CDR2 SVGAGI (reference sequence). CDR3 sequence: CASSTGGYGYTF. CDR3 DNA: TGTGCCAGCAGCACTGGCGGCTATGGCTACACCTTC.

V usage is TRBV19 and J usage is TRBJ1-1, with D possibly matching TRBD1 (5 bases). There are 13 residues in the CDR3. Germline CDR1 and CDR2: LNHDA and SQIVND (reference sequence). Trimming shortened V by 7 bases and J by 7 bases, and 16 bases separated the two germline ends. CDR3 region: CASIPLGAGEAFF. Here the CDR3 DNA reads TGTGCCAGTATCCCCCTTGGGGCAGGTGAAGCTTTCTTT.

This chain links TRBV29-1 with TRBJ1-5; TRBD1 agrees at 10 bases. Germline V gene data show CDR1 as SQVTM and CDR2 as ANQGSEA. Trimming at V came to 3 bases and at J to 2 bases, leaving 4 bases not matched to a gene. CDR3 length: 15 residues. This chain's CDR3 is CSVDEGTGGNQPQHF. The DNA of the CDR3 is TGCAGCGTTGATGAGGGGACAGGGGGCAATCAGCCCCAGCATTTT.

The chain combines TRBV7-3 with TRBJ2-1; D not resolved. The germline V gene has CDR1 SGHTA and CDR2 FQGTGA. Trimming removed 0 bases from V and 4 bases from J, with 10 bases in between. The CDR3 has 15 amino acids. The DNA for the CDR3 is TGTGCCAGCAGCTTAACTGAGGCCGTTTACAATGAGCAGTTCTTC. Translating gives CASSLTEAVYNEQFF.

The gene calls are TRBV20-1 and TRBJ1-1; D is ambiguous. Trimming left V 3 bases short and J 12 bases short, with 5 bases between. This CDR3 is built from 8 residues. The V gene's germline CDR1 is DFQATT and CDR2 SNEGSKA (reference sequence). The CDR3 here is CSASRSFF. The CDR3 nucleotides are TGCAGTGCTAGTAGGTCTTTCTTT.

V gene TRBV3-1 (or the pseudogene TRBV3-2) combines with J gene TRBJ2-3, with 7 bases lining up with TRBD2. CDR1 LGHDT and CDR2 YNNKEL come from the germline V gene (reference sequence). The CDR3 contains 16 residues. V lost 2 bases, J lost 2 bases, and 7 bases stayed unmatched. The CDR3 DNA reads as TGTGCCAGCAGCCAATTCAGCGGGGACTTCACAGATACGCAGTATTTT. It specifies CASSQFSGDFTDTQYF.

The gene calls are TRBV3-1 (or the pseudogene TRBV3-2) and TRBJ2-5; 15 bases are shared with TRBD2. J lost 10 bases, V lost 6 bases, and 9 bases had no gene match. Germline CDR1 reads LGHDT; CDR2 reads YNNKEL (reference sequence). CDR3 length equals 15 residues. CDR3 in amino acids: CASSYGLAGGMDQYF. For the CDR3, the DNA is TGTGCCAGCAGTTACGGACTAGCGGGGGGGATGGACCAGTACTTC.

The V gene is TRBV5-1, the J gene TRBJ2-1, with TRBD2 matching over 11 bases. From germline, CDR1 is SGHRS and CDR2 YFSETQ. V dropped 3 bases and J dropped 6; count of bases not matched to a gene: 8. This CDR3 is built from 16 residues. The CDR3 DNA reads as TGCGCCAGCAGCTCCCGCTATAGCGGGGGGGCCAATGAGCAGTTCTTC. Its protein is CASSSRYSGGANEQFF.

This clone was found a few times. The V call is TRBV4-1, the J call TRBJ2-1; D ambiguous. Germline CDR1 and CDR2: MGHRA and YSYEKL. Trimming pared 3 bases from V and 6 bases from J, leaving 3 bases between. The CDR3 runs to 11 residues. The CDR3 sequence is CASSQGNEQFF. DNA of the CDR3: TGCGCCAGCAGCCAGGGCAATGAGCAGTTCTTC.

This chain connects TRBV27 to TRBJ1-4; possible D gene TRBD1, 5 bases. Germline lookup yields CDR1 MNHEY and CDR2 SMNVEV (reference sequence). The CDR3 has 13 amino acids. The V gene lost 2 bases and the J gene lost 8 bases, with 9 bases spanning the gap. The CDR3, as DNA: TGTGCCAGCAGTTTAGAAGGGGACGAAAAACTGTTTTTT. This encodes CASSLEGDEKLFF. Combining the CDR3 with reference TRBV27 and TRBJ1-4 gives the whole variable domain EAQVTQNPRYLITVTGKKLTVTCSQNMNHEYMSWYRQDPGLGLRQIYYSMNVEVTDKGDVPEGYKVSRKEKRNFPLILESPSPNQTSLYFCASSLEGDEKLFFGSGTQLSVL.

The chain carries TRBV2 and TRBJ1-6, with 7 bases identical to TRBD1. The germline CDR1 and CDR2 sequences are SNHLY and FYNNEI. After removal of 6 bases from V and 9 bases from J, the junction contained 5 bases not matched to a gene. This CDR3 is 13 amino acids long. The CDR3 protein is CASSQQGTSPLHF. The CDR3 DNA reads as TGTGCCAGCAGCCAACAGGGGACTTCACCCCTCCACTTT. Using reference TRBV2 and TRBJ1-6 for the parts outside the CDR3, the full variable domain is EPEVTQTPSHQVTQMGQEVILRCVPISNHLYFYWYRQILGQKVEFLVSFYNNEISEKSEIFDDQFSVERPDGSNFTLKIRSTKLEDSAMYFCASSQQGTSPLHFGNGTRLTVT.

The V and J genes are TRBV6-5 and TRBJ1-1; 9 bases are a match to TRBD1. The CDR3 has 13 residues. CDR1 is MNHEY, CDR2 SVGAGI, per germline. V was clipped by 7 bases and J by 4 bases; unmatched bases: 4. The CDR3 loop reads CASTGTGSTEAFF. CDR3 nucleotide sequence: TGTGCCAGCACCGGGACAGGGTCCACTGAAGCTTTCTTT.

CDR3: CASSQDQGARPQHF. The DNA of the CDR3 is TGTGCCAGCAGCCAGGATCAGGGGGCACGACCCCAGCATTTT. The gene calls are TRBV11-2 and TRBJ1-5; 8 bases map to TRBD1. Per the germline V gene, CDR1 is SGHAT and CDR2 is FQNNGV. V lost 5 bases, J lost 10 bases, and 10 bases stayed unmatched. The CDR3 contains 14 residues. The full variable domain, in which reference TRBV11-2 and TRBJ1-5 provide the parts outside the CDR3, is EAGVAQSPRYKIIEKRQSVAFWCNPISGHATLYWYQQILGQGPKLLIQFQNNGVVDDSQLPKDRFSAERLKGVDSTLKIQPAKLEDSAVYLCASSQDQGARPQHFGDGTRLSIL.

A single count supports this clone. The chain recombines TRBV6-6 with TRBJ1-1; perhaps TRBD1 as D (5 bases). Germline V gene data show CDR1 as MNHNY and CDR2 as SVGAGI (reference sequence). This CDR3 is built from 12 residues. The V gene lost 7 bases and the J gene lost 7 bases, with 13 bases spanning the gap. The CDR3 DNA reads as TGTGCCAGCACCCCTGCAGGGTTTGAAGCTTTCTTT. This gives the protein CASTPAGFEAFF.

The chain has TRBV3-1 (or the pseudogene TRBV3-2) and TRBJ2-1; D gene ambiguous. V was shortened by 3 bases and J by 10 bases, with 10 bases between the two germline ends. CDR3 length equals 12 residues. Germline CDR1 LGHDT, CDR2 YNNKEL (reference sequence). The CDR3 loop is CASSHRDGEQFF. The CDR3 nucleotides read TGTGCCAGCAGCCATCGCGATGGGGAGCAGTTCTTC.

The chain employs TRBV12-3 or TRBV12-4 and TRBJ1-2; a possible D gene is TRBD1 (5 bases). V shed 6 bases and J shed 8 bases, with 16 bases lying between them. This CDR3 contains 13 residues. The CDR3: CASSPGGGGGYTF. The CDR3 DNA reads as TGTGCCAGCAGCCCGGGCGGGGGAGGCGGCTACACCTTC.

V usage is TRBV2 and J usage is TRBJ2-1; D is unclear. The germline CDR1 and CDR2 sequences are SNHLY and FYNNEI. This CDR3 is built from 14 residues. V dropped 6 bases and J dropped 1 base, with 10 bases sitting between them. CDR3 DNA: TGTGCCAGCAGCAAAGAGATTTCCTACAATGAGCAGTTCTTC. It is translated as CASSKEISYNEQFF.

This clone turned up a few times. V usage is TRBV7-9 and J usage is TRBJ2-1, with 8 bases lining up with TRBD1. Germline assignment: CDR1 SEHNR and CDR2 FQNEAQ (reference sequence). The CDR3 extends over 15 amino acids. J gave up 5 bases and V 1 base, and 4 bases lay outside the gene matches. CDR3 bases: TGTGCCAGCAGCTTAGTGGGGACAGGTGACAATGAGCAGTTCTTC. Translated: CASSLVGTGDNEQFF.

The DNA for the CDR3 is TGTGCCAGCACCCGGTGGAGCGGGGGGACCCAAGAGACCCAGTACTTC. Amino acid sequence: CASTRWSGGTQETQYF. The J gene is TRBJ2-5, the V gene TRBV6-6; TRBD2 agrees at 9 bases. Germline V gives CDR1 MNHNY, CDR2 SVGAGI (reference sequence). This CDR3 contains 16 residues. After removal of 7 bases from V and 1 base from J, the junction contained 10 bases not matched to a gene.

The J gene is TRBJ1-1, the V gene TRBV2, with D unresolved. The germline V and J ends were trimmed by 5 bases and 0 bases, with 10 bases remaining between them. The germline gives CDR1 SNHLY, CDR2 FYNNEI. This CDR3 has 14 residues. The CDR3 loop is CASSFYGLNTEAFF. CDR3 DNA: TGTGCCAGCAGTTTCTATGGTTTGAACACTGAAGCTTTCTTT.

In DNA, the CDR3 is TGTGCCAGCAGCTTAGCGGGCGCGGGGAGGCATGATTGGGTGCAGCAGTTCTTC. This encodes CASSLAGAGRHDWVQQFF. V gene TRBV7-6 combines with J gene TRBJ2-1, with D possibly matching TRBD2 (6 bases). This CDR3 region has 18 residues. V lost 0 bases, J lost 11 bases, and 26 bases lay in between. The germline V gene encodes CDR1 SGHVS and CDR2 FNYEAQ.

The V gene is TRBV27, the J gene TRBJ1-5; D is unclear. Germline V gives CDR1 MNHEY, CDR2 SMNVEV (reference sequence). V shed 6 bases and J shed 9 bases, with 24 bases lying between them. The CDR3 contains 16 residues. The CDR3 DNA follows: TGTGCCAGCAGCCAGGACCCAACCCTTGGAGTCCGGCCCCAGCATTTT. Amino acids: CASSQDPTLGVRPQHF.

The CDR3 here is CATSRVDRDGSGYTF. CDR3 bases: TGTGCCACCAGCAGGGTAGACAGGGATGGAAGTGGCTACACCTTC. The rearrangement uses TRBV15 and TRBJ1-2; 7 nucleotides align to TRBD1. Germline CDR1 is LNHNV and CDR2 is YYDKDF (reference sequence). CDR3 length: 15 residues. J lost 7 bases, V lost 3 bases, and 11 bases had no gene match.

DNA for the CDR3: TGTGCCAGCTCACCAAGCTACCGGGACAGTTTTTCACCCCTCCACTTT. Amino acids: CASSPSYRDSFSPLHF. The chain joins TRBV18 to TRBJ1-6; 7 bases line up with TRBD1. The germline CDR1 and CDR2 sequences are KGHSH and LQKENI. The J segment lost 9 bases and the V segment lost 2 bases, leaving 10 bases of the junction unmatched. The CDR3 length is 16 residues.

A single count supports this clone. As DNA, the CDR3 is TGTGCCAGCTCCCTGGACAGGGCGTGGAGGGGCTACACCTTC. This sequence encodes CASSLDRAWRGYTF. The chain combines TRBV18 with TRBJ1-2; 8 nucleotides agree with TRBD1. CDR1 and CDR2 from the germline V gene are KGHSH and LQKENI. The CDR3 has 14 residues. The trim removed 6 bases at V and 8 bases at J, leaving 11 bases unmatched.

The chain joins TRBV6-5 to TRBJ1-1, with D possibly being TRBD1 (5 bases). The CDR3 runs to 13 residues. Per the germline V gene, CDR1 is MNHEY and CDR2 is SVGAGI. Deletions cut 6 bases from V and 3 bases from J, with 11 bases between. The CDR3 region is CASSKRGDTEAFF. In DNA form, the CDR3 reads TGTGCCAGCAGCAAACGAGGGGACACTGAAGCTTTCTTT.

The rearrangement joins TRBV5-4 to TRBJ1-1, with D uncertain. Germline CDR1 is SGHNT and CDR2 is YYREEE (reference sequence). The V and J ends lost 4 bases and 2 bases respectively, with 15 bases between them. The CDR3 has 15 residues. This CDR3 reads CASSPFHSYNTEAFF. CDR3 nucleotides: TGTGCCAGCAGCCCTTTCCACTCATACAACACTGAAGCTTTCTTT.

The gene calls are TRBV5-4 and TRBJ2-7; 8 positions agree with TRBD1. The CDR3 consists of 14 residues. Losses at the gene ends were 6 bases for V and 6 bases for J; bases not matched to a gene: 11. CDR1 SGHNT and CDR2 YYREEE come from the germline V gene (reference sequence). CDR3 sequence (DNA): TGTGCCAGCAACCCACAGGGGGTCTATGTCGAGCAGTACTTC. Translation: CASNPQGVYVEQYF. Combining the CDR3 with reference TRBV5-4 and TRBJ2-7 gives the whole variable domain ETGVTQSPTHLIKTRGQQVTLRCSSQSGHNTVSWYQQALGQGPQFIFQYYREEENGRGNFPPRFSGLQFPNYSSELNVNALELDDSALYLCASNPQGVYVEQYFGPGTRLTVT.

The chain uses TRBV5-6 and TRBJ1-6; TRBD1 agrees at 10 bases. Germline values: CDR1 SGHDT, CDR2 YYEEEE. The CDR3 runs to 17 residues. V was pared by 3 bases and J by 9 bases, with 12 bases of the junction left unmatched. CDR3 sequence (DNA): TGTGCCAGCAGCTCGATTGGGCGGGGACAGGGGATTTCACCCCTCCACTTT. This sequence encodes CASSSIGRGQGISPLHF.

This chain joins TRBV11-2 and TRBJ2-1; 8 bases fit TRBD1. The CDR3 totals 15 residues. The V gene end was trimmed by 4 bases and the J gene end by 4 bases; junction bases not matched to a gene: 6. Germline-derived CDR1 and CDR2 are SGHAT and FQNNGV. CDR3 DNA: TGTGCCAGCAGCTCTTCGGGACAGGCTTACAATGAGCAGTTCTTC. Translation: CASSSSGQAYNEQFF.